This TCR beta chain was captured by sequencing in a study of blood T cell repertoires in COVID-19. Study at large: COVID-19 samples collected from the United States, Italy and Spain covered acute and convalescent phases. The cDNA or gDNA used as material had been derived from T cells, B-cell-depleted T cells, or PBMCs.

V lost 8 bases and J lost 10; bases outside the gene matches: 15. Germline loops: CDR1 MNHEY, CDR2 SVGAGI. The CDR3 runs 15 residues. Original analysis: Reference gene primer amplification yielded estimated nucleated cell counts. This table comes from immunoSEQ multiplex PCR, and its TCRdb copy is limited to in-frame clones, with some not included. The V and J calls and clone size are taken from that table; D and trimming were inferred from the DNA. The table shows 90,000 to 120,000 clones, with approximately 83% occurring only once. This sequence joins TRBV6-5 and TRBJ2-1; 9 nucleotides line up with TRBD2. This TCR derives from a woman in her seventies with acute or convalescent COVID-19. Input material: peripheral blood. CDR3 residues: CASSLPAGGEEEQFF. CDR3 DNA sequence: TGTGCCAGCTCCTTGCCGGCGGGAGGGGAAGAGGAGCAGTTCTTC.